The 31 T cell receptor beta chains listed next were all sequenced from one sample in a study of graft-versus-host responses after intestinal transplantation. Some clones are missing from TCRdb's copy, which holds only in-frame ones; the method was immunoSEQ multiplex PCR. Here the sample spans approximately 12,000 clones, over 90% being singletons. This specimen consisted of PBMCs, obtained approximately 110 days after intestinal transplant. The receptors originated from a human patient who received an intestinal transplant, so some T cells may come from the graft donor.

The chain couples TRBV30 to TRBJ1-1; the D gene is possibly TRBD1 (5 bases). The CDR3 is 12 residues long. Germline lookup yields CDR1 GTSNPN and CDR2 SVGIG (reference sequence). Trimming cost V 4 bases and J 4 bases, with 10 bases left between them. The CDR3 nucleotides are TGTGCCTGGAAGGGGAGGGGCACTGAAGCTTTCTTT. Translating gives CAWKGRGTEAFF.

As regards this clone: An end of the junction differs from the germline gene, which may be a read error. The rearrangement links TRBV9 to TRBJ1-2; the match to TRBD1 covers 10 bases. The CDR3 has 14 amino acids. CDR1 and CDR2 (germline): SGDLS, YYNGEE. CDR3 nucleotide sequence: TGTGCCAGCAGCGCGGGGACAGGGGCTTTCCCCGAGGACTTC. Encoded protein: CASSAGTGAFPEDF.

The chain uses TRBV23-1 and TRBJ2-1; 7 bases line up with TRBD2. TRBV23-1 is an ORF, with its function uncertain. This CDR3 contains 18 residues. Germline trimming cut 6 bases from V and 8 bases from J; bases unmatched to any gene: 22. As DNA, the CDR3 is TGCGCCAGCAGCCATCCACGTTGGGGGAGGGGCCTCTGGGATGAGCAGTTCTTC. It codes for CASSHPRWGRGLWDEQFF.

The chain combines TRBV19 with TRBJ2-6; D is unresolved. CDR1 and CDR2 from the germline V gene are LNHDA and SQIVND (reference sequence). This CDR3 spans 19 amino acids. Trimming shortened V by 5 bases and J by 5 bases, and 25 bases separated the two germline ends. This CDR3 reads CASSGNKTKSQSRANVLTF. The CDR3 DNA is TGTGCCAGTAGTGGTAATAAGACAAAATCACAAAGTCGGGCCAACGTCCTGACTTTC.

This clone was seen once. The chain is built from TRBV19 and TRBJ2-1; 12 nucleotides line up with TRBD2. V shed 5 bases and J 3 bases; nucleotides not matched to a gene: 2. The germline gives CDR1 LNHDA, CDR2 SQIVND (reference sequence). The CDR3 sequence is 15 residues long. The CDR3 DNA is TGTGCCAGTAGTCCGGGACTAGCGGGCTACAATGAGCAGTTCTTC. Protein sequence: CASSPGLAGYNEQFF.

A single count supports this clone. The rearrangement links TRBV9 to TRBJ2-5; weak D call: TRBD1 (7 bases). CDR3 size: 13 residues. The germline V gene has CDR1 SGDLS and CDR2 YYNGEE. Between the trimmed V and J ends, which lost 7 bases and 4 bases, there was a span of 14 bases. For the CDR3, the DNA is TGTGCCAGCTCCTACAGGGGAGGAGAGACCCAGTACTTC. This encodes CASSYRGGETQYF.

The rearrangement links TRBV6-1 to TRBJ1-4; 11 bases line up with TRBD1. J gave up 12 bases and V 1 base, and 10 bases lay outside the gene matches. Germline V gene sequence: CDR1 MNHNS, CDR2 SASEGT. This CDR3 has 16 amino acids. CDR3 DNA: TGTGCCAGCAGTGAAGTATCTAGGACAGGGGGCAGGGAACTGTTTTTT. Amino acids: CASSEVSRTGGRELFF.

This chain connects TRBV18 to TRBJ2-7; TRBD1 might be the D (6 bases). V shed 2 bases and J shed 2 bases, with 13 bases lying between them. The CDR3 is made up of 15 amino acids. CDR1 and CDR2 (germline): KGHSH, LQKENI. For the CDR3, the DNA is TGTGCCAGCTCACCAAGTCAGGGGTCCACCTACGAGCAGTACTTC. Its translation is CASSPSQGSTYEQYF.

The rearrangement uses TRBV7-6 and TRBJ1-3; the match to TRBD1 covers 8 bases. This CDR3 comprises 15 residues. Germline V gene data show CDR1 as SGHVS and CDR2 as FNYEAQ. V gave up 1 base and J gave up 2 bases; unmatched junction bases: 1. The CDR3 sequence: CASSLEQGAGNTIYF. CDR3 coding DNA: TGTGCCAGCAGCTTAGAACAGGGGGCTGGAAACACCATATATTTT.

The V and J genes are TRBV5-1 and TRBJ2-7, with a weak D call TRBD1 (8 bases). CDR3 length equals 14 residues. Germline V gene data show CDR1 as SGHRS and CDR2 as YFSETQ. Deletions cut 2 bases from V and 6 bases from J, with 15 bases between. CDR3 region: CASSLQDREGEQYF. CDR3 bases: TGCGCCAGCAGCTTACAGGACAGGGAGGGCGAGCAGTACTTC.

The chain has TRBV14 and TRBJ2-3, with 8 bases lining up with TRBD2. V lost 4 bases to trimming and J lost 2 bases; unmatched junction nucleotides: 5. CDR3 size: 15 residues. The germline V gene encodes CDR1 SGHDN and CDR2 FVKESK. As DNA, the CDR3 is TGTGCCAGCAGCCGTGGGACTAGGTACACAGATACGCAGTATTTT. Its translation is CASSRGTRYTDTQYF.

The J gene is TRBJ2-3, the V gene TRBV5-1, with 9 bases matching TRBD1. V dropped 0 bases and J dropped 2; count of bases not matched to a gene: 10. CDR3 length: 18 amino acids. The germline V gene has CDR1 SGHRS and CDR2 YFSETQ. CDR3 protein: CASSLAPKRTGDTDTQYF. Written as DNA, the CDR3 is TGCGCCAGCAGCTTGGCCCCTAAGAGGACAGGGGACACAGATACGCAGTATTTT.

The chain combines TRBV18 with TRBJ2-7; 7 bases align to TRBD1. J lost 7 bases, V lost 6 bases, and 9 bases had no gene match. Germline-derived CDR1 and CDR2 are KGHSH and LQKENI. The CDR3 is 13 amino acids. CDR3 DNA sequence: TGTGCCAGCTCCGACAGGGACCCGTATGAGCAGTACTTC. Protein: CASSDRDPYEQYF.

This chain connects TRBV9 to TRBJ2-2; D possibly corresponds to TRBD2 (5 bases). The CDR3 runs 19 residues. Trimming pared 0 bases from V and 3 bases from J, leaving 21 bases between. From germline, CDR1 is SGDLS and CDR2 YYNGEE. DNA for the CDR3: TGTGCCAGCAGCGTAGGATTAGCGAAAACCCCTAAGGACACCGGGGAGCTGTTTTTT. It is translated as CASSVGLAKTPKDTGELFF. Together with reference TRBV9 and TRBJ2-2, the CDR3 gives the full variable domain: DSGVTQTPKHLITATGQRVTLRCSPRSGDLSVYWYQQSLDQGLQFLIQYYNGEERAKGNILERFSAQQFPDLHSELNLSSLELGDSALYFCASSVGLAKTPKDTGELFFGEGSRLTVL.

This chain uses TRBV28 with TRBJ2-4, with D hard to call. CDR1 is MDHEN and CDR2 is SYDVKM in the germline V gene. Trimming took off 5 bases at V and 0 bases at J, with 17 bases between the two ends. The length of the CDR3 is 17 residues. CDR3 nucleotides: TGTGCCAGCAGTCCCTACCCGAGGAGAGTAGCCAAAAACATTCAGTACTTC. Amino acid sequence: CASSPYPRRVAKNIQYF. The complete variable domain, with remaining parts taken from reference TRBV28 and TRBJ2-4, reads DVKVTQSSRYLVKRTGEKVFLECVQDMDHENMFWYRQDPGLGLRLIYFSYDVKMKEKGDIPEGYSVSREKKERFSLILESASTNQTSMYLCASSPYPRRVAKNIQYFGAGTRLSVL.

The V and J genes are TRBV5-1 and TRBJ1-4; a possible D gene is TRBD1 (5 bases). The CDR3 covers 13 residues. Germline assignment: CDR1 SGHRS and CDR2 YFSETQ. V lost 5 bases and J lost 3, with 8 bases in between. The CDR3 spells CASSSGPNEKLFF. CDR3 nucleotide sequence: TGCGCCAGCAGTTCGGGGCCTAATGAAAAACTGTTTTTT. The variable domain in full, with the rest retrieved from reference TRBV5-1 and TRBJ1-4, is KAGVTQTPRYLIKTRGQQVTLSCSPISGHRSVSWYQQTPGQGLQFLFEYFSETQRNKGNFPGRFSGRQFSNSRSEMNVSTLELGDSALYLCASSSGPNEKLFFGSGTQLSVL.

The rearrangement links TRBV11-2 to TRBJ2-5; tentatively, D is TRBD2 (6 bases). This CDR3 is 17 amino acids long. Germline CDR1 and CDR2: SGHAT and FQNNGV. V shed 2 bases and J shed 4 bases, with 20 bases lying between them. The CDR3 loop reads CASSLWDGSLGGETQYF. The CDR3 DNA follows: TGTGCCAGCAGCTTATGGGACGGGAGTCTCGGAGGAGAGACCCAGTACTTC.

There are a few counts of this clone. A read error is the likely source, as a far larger clone sits one nucleotide away. The chain is built from TRBV2 and TRBJ2-7; possibly TRBD1 or TRBD2 for D (5 bases each). The DNA matches TRBJ2-1 better at its end, which makes the J call doubtful. CDR1 is SNHLY and CDR2 is FYNNEI in the germline V gene. The CDR3 runs to 15 residues. CDR3 sequence: CASTPIRGTPYEQFF. CDR3 DNA: TGTGCCAGCACCCCTATACGTGGGACCCCCTACGAGCAGTTCTTC.

The chain recombines TRBV19 with TRBJ1-5, with D perhaps TRBD1 (5 bases). The CDR3 covers 11 residues. V was cut by 5 bases and J by 11 bases, with 10 bases left in between. Per the germline V gene, CDR1 is LNHDA and CDR2 is SQIVND (reference sequence). For the CDR3, the DNA is TGTGCCAGTAGTGTCCGGGACGCCCAGCATTTT. Translating gives CASSVRDAQHF.

In nucleotides, the CDR3 is TGTGCCAGCAGCTTTGACAGAAATCAGCCCCAGCATTTT. It translates to CASSFDRNQPQHF. The chain recombines TRBV7-2 with TRBJ1-5; D possibly corresponds to TRBD1 (5 bases). V dropped 3 bases and J dropped 4 bases, with 7 bases sitting between them. This CDR3 spans 13 amino acids. The V gene's germline CDR1 is SGHTA and CDR2 FQGNSA. The entire variable domain, with the rest obtained from reference TRBV7-2 and TRBJ1-5, is as follows: GAGVSQSPSNKVTEKGKDVELRCDPISGHTALYWYRQSLGQGLEFLIYFQGNSAPDKSGLPSDRFSAERTGGSVSTLTIQRTQQEDSAVYLCASSFDRNQPQHFGDGTRLSIL.

This clone was seen a few times. This chain links TRBV18 with TRBJ1-4, with D perhaps TRBD1 (6 bases). Trimming stripped 3 bases from V and 2 bases from J, with 13 bases between. The CDR3 is made up of 16 amino acids. The germline V gene has CDR1 KGHSH and CDR2 LQKENI. CDR3 bases: TGTGCCAGCTCACCGCTTGGTCAGGGGACTAATGAAAAACTGTTTTTT. This encodes CASSPLGQGTNEKLFF.

The chain uses TRBV4-1 and TRBJ1-2; D is unresolved. V was shortened by 0 bases and J by 1 base, with 9 bases between the two germline ends. From germline, CDR1 is MGHRA and CDR2 YSYEKL. The CDR3 covers 15 residues. DNA of the CDR3: TGCGCCAGCAGCCAAGATCGGAGGAATAACTATGGCTACACCTTC. Translating it yields CASSQDRRNNYGYTF.

The chain is built from TRBV29-1 and TRBJ2-1, with 12 bases fitting TRBD2. CDR3 size: 13 residues. The V gene end was trimmed by 4 bases and the J gene end by 14 bases; junction bases not matched to a gene: 9. Germline CDR1 and CDR2: SQVTM and ANQGSEA. The CDR3, as DNA: TGCAGCGTTGGAGGACTAGCGGGATGGGTAGAGTTCTTC. Its translation is CSVGGLAGWVEFF.

The chain recombines TRBV6-1 with TRBJ2-7, with 11 bases matching TRBD1. This CDR3 has 15 residues. The V gene's germline CDR1 is MNHNS and CDR2 SASEGT. The V and J ends lost 4 bases and 5 bases, in that order; junction bases with no gene match: 7. Here the CDR3 DNA reads TGTGCCAGCAGTGTCTGGGGACAGGGGGTGGACGAGCAGTACTTC. Translated: CASSVWGQGVDEQYF.

The CDR3 bases are TGTGCCAGCAGCTTGCGTAGCCAGAATAATTCACCCCTCCACTTT. Its protein is CASSLRSQNNSPLHF. The chain has TRBV11-2 and TRBJ1-6, with D unresolved. In germline, CDR1 is SGHAT, CDR2 FQNNGV. The ends were cut back, 3 bases at V and 5 bases at J, with 11 bases in the middle. There are 15 residues in the CDR3.

The J gene is TRBJ2-1, the V gene TRBV28, with TRBD2 identical over 9 bases. V dropped 6 bases and J dropped 4; count of bases not matched to a gene: 10. There are 16 residues in the CDR3. Germline-derived CDR1 and CDR2 are MDHEN and SYDVKM. The CDR3 coding sequence is TGTGCCAGCAGCCGATTCGGGGCGGGAGGGTACAATGAGCAGTTCTTC. Translating gives CASSRFGAGGYNEQFF.

The chain is built from TRBV5-1 and TRBJ2-5; D perhaps matches TRBD1 (6 bases). The length of the CDR3 is 14 residues. The germline gives CDR1 SGHRS, CDR2 YFSETQ. Trimming pared 4 bases from V and 2 bases from J, leaving 12 bases between. This chain's CDR3 is CASSPGQPQETQYF. Here the CDR3 DNA reads TGCGCCAGCAGCCCCGGACAGCCACAAGAGACCCAGTACTTC. Together with reference TRBV5-1 and TRBJ2-5, the CDR3 gives the full variable domain: KAGVTQTPRYLIKTRGQQVTLSCSPISGHRSVSWYQQTPGQGLQFLFEYFSETQRNKGNFPGRFSGRQFSNSRSEMNVSTLELGDSALYLCASSPGQPQETQYFGPGTRLLVL.

The chain joins TRBV4-2 to TRBJ2-7; possible D gene TRBD2, 5 bases. The CDR3 contains 15 residues. Trimming stripped 0 bases from V and 0 bases from J, with 9 bases between. Looked up from germline, CDR1 is LGHNA and CDR2 is YNFKEQ. The CDR3 here is CASSQEPGNSYEQYF. DNA for the CDR3: TGTGCCAGCAGCCAAGAACCGGGGAACTCCTACGAGCAGTACTTC.

The chain is built from TRBV11-2 and TRBJ2-7; D might be TRBD1 (5 bases). CDR1 and CDR2 (germline): SGHAT, FQNNGV. The CDR3 has 15 residues. Trimming shortened V by 4 bases and J by 0 bases, and 13 bases separated the two germline ends. CDR3 sequence: CASSSTVFFSYEQYF. The CDR3 DNA sequence: TGTGCCAGCAGCTCGACAGTTTTTTTCTCCTACGAGCAGTACTTC.

This clone was detected only once. This chain joins TRBV29-1 and TRBJ1-1, with D possibly TRBD1 on 6 matching bases. Germline assignment: CDR1 SQVTM and CDR2 ANQGSEA. This CDR3 comprises 13 residues. V was shortened by 6 bases and J by 6 bases, with 17 bases between the two germline ends. CDR3 in DNA: TGCAGCGTCTTAACAGGGTGGGTCGCTGAAGCTTTCTTT. Encoded protein: CSVLTGWVAEAFF.

CDR3 region: CASSQFCLFSVQGQGKNEAFF. DNA for the CDR3: TGCGCCAGCAGTCAATTCTGCCTCTTTTCGGTGCAGGGACAGGGGAAGAATGAAGCTTTCTTT. The rearrangement links TRBV23-1 to TRBJ1-1; TRBD1 aligns across 10 bases. TRBV23-1 is an open reading frame whose function is uncertain. With 1 base clipped from V and 7 bases from J, the junction kept 24 bases outside the gene matches. There are 21 residues in the CDR3.